This T cell receptor beta chain was documented in a study of T cell repertoires in cytomegalovirus infection. Study details: TCR beta signatures that were public indicated CMV infection and matching HLA type. Whole-study results and caveats: HLA-C-restricted CMV clonotypes gave the most frequent clonotype in two of eight donors. Carriage of CMV together with the relevant HLA was identifiable through cumulative public TCR beta family frequency.

About this clonotype itself: Its antigen is not identified.

Trimming removed 8 bases from V and 5 bases from J; junction bases left unmatched: 11. Germline CDR1 SQVTM, CDR2 ANQGSEA. The CDR3 runs 13 residues. TCRdb processed the reads anew with MiXCR; each CDR3 protein has one entry. This repertoire shows about 260,000 distinct CDR3 sequences, about 13% found once; its top ten account for roughly 8.7%. The source of this sequence is a human donor in good health (CMV status not recorded). Some clones in this sample may be carry-over from other donors' samples. Sequencing was done on a sample of PBMCs. V gene TRBV29-1 combines with J gene TRBJ2-7, with 8 bases fitting TRBD2. CDR3 DNA sequence: TGCAGCCTGATGATGGCGGGAGGCCACGAGCAGTACTTC. Translation: CSLMMAGGHEQYF.